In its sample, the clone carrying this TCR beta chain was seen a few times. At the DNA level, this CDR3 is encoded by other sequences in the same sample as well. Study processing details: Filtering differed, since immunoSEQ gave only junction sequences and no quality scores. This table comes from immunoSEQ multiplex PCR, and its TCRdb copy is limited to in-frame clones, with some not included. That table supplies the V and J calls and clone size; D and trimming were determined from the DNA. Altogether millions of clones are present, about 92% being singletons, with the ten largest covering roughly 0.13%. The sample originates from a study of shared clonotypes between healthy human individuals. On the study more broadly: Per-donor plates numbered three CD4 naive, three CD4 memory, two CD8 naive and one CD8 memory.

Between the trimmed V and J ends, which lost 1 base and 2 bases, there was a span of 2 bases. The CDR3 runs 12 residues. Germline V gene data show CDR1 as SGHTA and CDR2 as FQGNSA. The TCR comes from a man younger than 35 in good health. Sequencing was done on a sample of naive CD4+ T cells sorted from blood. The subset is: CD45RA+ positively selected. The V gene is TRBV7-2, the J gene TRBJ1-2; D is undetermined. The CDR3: CASSLGNYGYTF. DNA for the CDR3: TGTGCCAGCAGCTTAGGGAACTATGGCTACACCTTC.